This T cell receptor beta chain emerged from a study of blood T cell repertoires in COVID-19. Study in general: Whether acute or convalescent, the COVID-19 samples came from the United States, Italy and Spain. Sources were T cells, B-cell-depleted T cells, or PBMCs; the material itself was cDNA or gDNA.

As handled by the study authors: Estimates of nucleated cell counts were drawn from the amplification of reference gene primers. Produced via immunoSEQ multiplex PCR; TCRdb's table is partial and in-frame only. V, J and clone size derive from that table, while D and trimming were established from the DNA sequence. In the table there are 200,000 to 250,000 clones, about 80% of which are singletons. There are 14 residues in the CDR3. Germline lookup yields CDR1 SGHRS and CDR2 YFSETQ. V was pared by 2 bases and J by 4 bases, with 3 bases of the junction left unmatched. The chain combines TRBV5-1 with TRBJ2-5; 9 nucleotides agree with TRBD2. The sample was peripheral blood. The clonotype comes from a young woman who had recovered from COVID-19. The chain's CDR3 is CASSLAGGTETQYF. CDR3 nucleotide sequence: TGCGCCAGCAGCTTAGCGGGAGGAACAGAGACCCAGTACTTC.